One sample yielded the 21 T cell receptor beta chains listed below, sequenced in a study of blood T cell repertoires in COVID-19. Assay used: immunoSEQ multiplex PCR; TCRdb lists only in-frame clones, some missing. The repertoire holds some 64,000 clones, with roughly 80% as singletons. Sequenced sample: peripheral blood. The receptors here all came from a man in his fifties or sixties with COVID-19, enrolled during active disease.

The chain joins TRBV5-1 to TRBJ2-7, with D possibly matching TRBD2 (5 bases). The CDR3 consists of 13 residues. V was clipped by 5 bases and J by 3 bases, with 12 bases between them. Per germline, CDR1 SGHRS and CDR2 YFSETQ. The CDR3 sequence is CASSPAGSYEQYF. The DNA of the CDR3 is TGCGCCAGCAGTCCGGCGGGCAGCTACGAGCAGTACTTC.

The V gene is TRBV9, the J gene TRBJ2-2; 9 bases are a match to TRBD2. Germline V gene lookup returns CDR1 SGDLS and CDR2 YYNGEE. The J segment lost 6 bases and the V segment lost 2 bases, leaving 8 bases of the junction unmatched. This CDR3 contains 16 residues. CDR3: CASSVLPGLAAGELFF. CDR3 bases: TGTGCCAGCAGCGTTCTACCGGGACTAGCCGCCGGGGAGCTGTTTTTT.

V is TRBV7-3 and J is TRBJ1-3, with a tentative D call TRBD1 (6 bases). The CDR3 is 15 amino acids. Looked up from germline, CDR1 is SGHTA and CDR2 is FQGTGA. Trimming pared 5 bases from V and 2 bases from J, leaving 13 bases between. The CDR3 DNA is TGTGCCAGCAGCACCCAAGGGGGTCCTGGAAACACCATATATTTT. This translates into CASSTQGGPGNTIYF.

This sequence joins TRBV15 and TRBJ2-1, with 7 bases identical to TRBD2. With V trimmed by 1 base and J by 4 bases, 4 bases remained unmatched. Germline loops: CDR1 LNHNV, CDR2 YYDKDF (reference sequence). The CDR3 covers 15 residues. CDR3 protein: CATSRVSGNYNEQFF. In DNA form, the CDR3 reads TGTGCCACCAGCAGAGTCAGCGGGAATTACAATGAGCAGTTCTTC.

V is TRBV6-6 and J is TRBJ2-1; no firm D call. Germline CDR1 and CDR2: MNHNY and SVGAGI (reference sequence). The CDR3 is 15 residues long. The V gene lost 6 bases and the J gene lost 0 bases, with 12 bases spanning the gap. This chain's CDR3 is CASSRSPSSYNEQFF. The CDR3 DNA reads as TGTGCCAGCAGCCGCAGTCCCAGCTCCTACAATGAGCAGTTCTTC.

The rearrangement uses TRBV7-3 and TRBJ2-1; 10 nucleotides line up with TRBD1. There are 16 residues in the CDR3. The junction had 7 bases not matched to a gene; V was cut back by 4 bases and J by 4 bases. The V gene's germline CDR1 is SGHTA and CDR2 FQGTGA. The CDR3 sequence: CASSSSGQGTYNEQFF. CDR3 bases: TGTGCCAGCAGCTCCTCGGGACAGGGGACGTACAATGAGCAGTTCTTC.

V is TRBV29-1 and J is TRBJ1-2; 12 bases align to TRBD1. Germline trimming cut 4 bases from V and 4 bases from J; bases unmatched to any gene: 10. The CDR3 is made up of 16 amino acids. Germline CDR1 reads SQVTM; CDR2 reads ANQGSEA. CDR3 in amino acids: CSVAPGQGAEGYGYTF. In DNA form, the CDR3 reads TGCAGCGTTGCTCCGGGACAGGGGGCTGAAGGCTATGGCTACACCTTC.

CDR3 DNA: TGTGCCACCAGTGAAGTGGAGGGCAGGGGGTACGGTGGCTACACCTTC. Translating gives CATSEVEGRGYGGYTF. The gene calls are TRBV24-1 and TRBJ1-2; 7 nucleotides align to TRBD1. The CDR3 is 16 amino acids. The germline gives CDR1 KGHDR, CDR2 SFDVKD. V lost 4 bases, J lost 7 bases, and 14 bases stayed unmatched.

The chain couples TRBV7-2 to TRBJ2-7; 7 bases agree with TRBD2. Germline trimming cut 5 bases from V and 6 bases from J; bases unmatched to any gene: 16. The CDR3 loop spans 16 amino acids. Germline values: CDR1 SGHTA, CDR2 FQGNSA. The CDR3, as DNA: TGTGCCAGCAGCCCCCAGTGGGGAGGGTCGTCTTCCGAGCAGTACTTC. It specifies CASSPQWGGSSSEQYF.

This clone occurred once. J is TRBJ2-1 and V is TRBV7-6, with 10 bases identical to TRBD2. After removal of 3 bases from V and 7 bases from J, the junction contained 12 bases not matched to a gene. The CDR3 is 17 residues long. Germline V CDR1 and CDR2: SGHVS, FNYEAQ. DNA for the CDR3: TGTGCCAGCAGCTTCATAGCTAGCGGGAGTGGGTATAATGAGCAGTTCTTC. Its protein product is CASSFIASGSGYNEQFF.

This chain links TRBV3-1 (or the pseudogene TRBV3-2) with TRBJ1-5, with TRBD1 matching 8 bases. Trimming cost V 6 bases and J 7 bases; bases outside gene matches: 8. The germline CDR1 and CDR2 sequences are LGHDT and YNNKEL (reference sequence). The length of the CDR3 is 14 residues. The CDR3 bases are TGTGCCAGCAGTCCGTCGGACAGGGACCAGCCCCAGCATTTT. Translation gives CASSPSDRDQPQHF.

The J gene is TRBJ1-1, the V gene TRBV21-1. TRBV21-1 is labeled a pseudogene. The CDR3 runs to 16 residues. In DNA form, the CDR3 reads TGTGCCAGCAGCGAAGATGGAGGTAGGGTAAACACTGAAGCTTTCTTT. As protein: CASSEDGGRVNTEAFF.

This clone was counted between two and nine times. V usage is TRBV29-1 and J usage is TRBJ2-3, with TRBD2 matching 9 bases. Looked up from germline, CDR1 is SQVTM and CDR2 is ANQGSEA. J was trimmed by 3 bases and V by 3 bases; bases with no gene match: 10. The CDR3 is 16 residues long. The CDR3 nucleotides read TGCAGCGTTGAGGGACTTGCGGGGGGGCAAACAGATACGCAGTATTTT. Translation: CSVEGLAGGQTDTQYF.

V gene TRBV3-1 (or the pseudogene TRBV3-2) combines with J gene TRBJ2-5; TRBD2 matches 9 bases. Germline CDR1 and CDR2: LGHDT and YNNKEL (reference sequence). The length of the CDR3 is 15 residues. The junction had 12 bases not matched to a gene; V was cut back by 4 bases and J by 9 bases. In DNA, the CDR3 is TGTGCCAGCAGCCGGGCCACTAGCGGGCTCTGGGCCCAGTACTTC. It codes for CASSRATSGLWAQYF.

The chain uses TRBV2 and TRBJ2-1, with TRBD2 matching 13 bases. CDR3 length: 13 residues. Germline-derived CDR1 and CDR2 are SNHLY and FYNNEI. Trimming at V came to 4 bases and at J to 10 bases, leaving 1 base not matched to a gene. The CDR3 DNA reads as TGTGCCAGCAGTGCGGGACTAGCGGGAGAGCAGTTCTTC. This encodes CASSAGLAGEQFF.

This chain links TRBV4-2 with TRBJ2-7; D might be TRBD2 (6 bases). Germline CDR1 LGHNA, CDR2 YNFKEQ. V shed 5 bases and J shed 6 bases, with 14 bases lying between them. There are 13 residues in the CDR3. Here the CDR3 reads CASSKPTSFEQYF. CDR3 in DNA: TGTGCCAGCAGCAAACCGACTAGTTTCGAGCAGTACTTC.

This chain's CDR3 is CAWSRVLTGNTIYF. The CDR3 coding sequence is TGTGCCTGGAGTAGAGTCTTAACTGGAAACACCATATATTTT. The chain uses TRBV30 and TRBJ1-3; no definite D call. Germline V gives CDR1 GTSNPN, CDR2 SVGIG (reference sequence). The V end was cut by 2 bases, the J end by 2 bases, with 10 bases between. CDR3 length: 14 amino acids.

This clone was recorded a few times. The rearrangement links TRBV24-1 to TRBJ2-2; 7 positions match TRBD1. The CDR3 consists of 15 residues. J lost 7 bases, V lost 7 bases, and 11 bases had no gene match. CDR1 and CDR2 (germline): KGHDR, SFDVKD. The CDR3 here is CATRPLSRGNGELFF. The CDR3 bases are TGTGCCACCAGGCCCTTAAGCAGGGGGAACGGGGAGCTGTTTTTT.

The V and J genes are TRBV29-1 and TRBJ2-1, with a tentative D call TRBD1 (5 bases). Germline values: CDR1 SQVTM, CDR2 ANQGSEA. The CDR3 sequence is 13 residues long. Between the trimmed V and J ends, which lost 3 bases and 8 bases, there was a span of 14 bases. The CDR3 reads CSVDKGLADEQFF. CDR3 nucleotide sequence: TGCAGCGTTGACAAGGGGTTAGCCGATGAGCAGTTCTTC.

The gene calls are TRBV29-1 and TRBJ2-1; a weak D match, TRBD2 (5 bases). Germline V gene data show CDR1 as SQVTM and CDR2 as ANQGSEA. This CDR3 spans 14 amino acids. The V end lost 2 bases, the J end lost 2 bases, and 10 bases lay between the germline ends. CDR3 sequence reads: CSVEWGEAYNEQFF. CDR3 bases: TGCAGCGTTGAATGGGGAGAGGCCTACAATGAGCAGTTCTTC.

V and J are TRBV30 and TRBJ2-1, with 11 bases identical to TRBD2. J was trimmed by 3 bases and V by 2 bases; bases with no gene match: 9. Germline lookup yields CDR1 GTSNPN and CDR2 SVGIG (reference sequence). This CDR3 spans 17 amino acids. The CDR3 spells CAWSQPGTSGVYNEQFF. CDR3 DNA sequence: TGTGCCTGGAGTCAACCCGGGACTAGCGGTGTCTACAATGAGCAGTTCTTC.